This entry lists 22 T cell receptor beta chains sequenced from one sample in a study of neurological immune-mediated disorders. MiXCR, applied by TCRdb to the 5' RACE reads, yields one record per CDR3 protein. This sample carries roughly 38,000 distinct CDR3 sequences, roughly 7% of them seen once, and the ten largest clones take around 4.5%. The sequencing sample was made of PBMCs. All receptors come from a woman between 40 and 55 years old in good health.

The J gene is TRBJ1-2, the V gene TRBV5-5; D is unclear. CDR3 size: 12 residues. V lost 10 bases to trimming and J lost 6 bases, with 16 bases between them. The germline gives CDR1 SGHKS, CDR2 YYEKEE (reference sequence). CDR3 loop: CACCLGGDGYTF. In DNA form, the CDR3 reads TGTGCCTGCTGCTTAGGTGGAGATGGCTACACCTTC.

This clonotype was seen many times. The chain combines TRBV7-2 with TRBJ2-3, with D possibly matching TRBD2 (5 bases). The CDR3 length is 17 residues. Germline values: CDR1 SGHTA, CDR2 FQGNSA. Trimming stripped 3 bases from V and 0 bases from J, with 16 bases between. CDR3 region: CASSFAGETASTDTQYF. The CDR3 DNA is TGTGCCAGCAGCTTTGCCGGGGAAACCGCTAGCACAGATACGCAGTATTTT.

The table lists this clonotype with many counts. The chain recombines TRBV12-3 or TRBV12-4 with TRBJ1-1; no definite D call. V lost 4 bases and J lost 7, with 19 bases in between. The CDR3 has 15 residues. DNA for the CDR3: TGTGCCAGCAGTTCCACAGTGAGGGAGCGATATGAAGCTTTCTTT. Its translation is CASSSTVRERYEAFF.

There are many counts of this clonotype. V and J are TRBV5-1 and TRBJ1-2; 8 bases match TRBD1. CDR1 is SGHRS, CDR2 YFSETQ, per germline. The CDR3 totals 16 residues. Trimming at V came to 0 bases and at J to 10 bases, leaving 14 bases not matched to a gene. The CDR3 region is CASSLADRTGTGDYTF. In DNA form, the CDR3 reads TGCGCCAGCAGCTTGGCCGATCGAACCGGGACAGGAGACTACACCTTC. Drawing the rest from reference TRBV5-1 and TRBJ1-2, the complete variable domain is KAGVTQTPRYLIKTRGQQVTLSCSPISGHRSVSWYQQTPGQGLQFLFEYFSETQRNKGNFPGRFSGRQFSNSRSEMNVSTLELGDSALYLCASSLADRTGTGDYTFGSGTRLTVV.

This clonotype showed up many times. The CDR3 sequence is CSASRSYNEQFF. CDR3 DNA: TGCAGTGCTAGCAGGTCCTACAATGAGCAGTTCTTC. This rearrangement joins TRBV20-1 to TRBJ2-1, with D hard to call. From germline, CDR1 is DFQATT and CDR2 SNEGSKA (reference sequence). The CDR3 has 12 residues. V lost 3 bases and J lost 1, with 4 bases in between.

This clonotype was seen ten or more times. This chain joins TRBV9 and TRBJ2-3; 11 positions match TRBD1. Germline values: CDR1 SGDLS, CDR2 YYNGEE. The V segment lost 5 bases and the J segment 5 bases; nucleotides outside the gene matches: 13. The CDR3 totals 17 residues. CDR3 DNA: TGTGCCAGCAGTTTGACAACCGGGACAGGGGGGGGAGATACGCAGTATTTT. Residues: CASSLTTGTGGGDTQYF.

This clonotype was seen ten or more times. The V and J genes are TRBV7-2 and TRBJ2-7, with 11 bases lining up with TRBD2. V lost 1 base, J lost 4 bases, and 3 bases stayed unmatched. The CDR3 contains 15 residues. Germline lookup yields CDR1 SGHTA and CDR2 FQGNSA. The CDR3 spells CASSLVTSGGYEQYF. CDR3 nucleotide sequence: TGTGCCAGCAGCTTAGTAACTAGCGGGGGTTACGAGCAGTACTTC. Together with reference TRBV7-2 and TRBJ2-7, the CDR3 gives the full variable domain: GAGVSQSPSNKVTEKGKDVELRCDPISGHTALYWYRQSLGQGLEFLIYFQGNSAPDKSGLPSDRFSAERTGGSVSTLTIQRTQQEDSAVYLCASSLVTSGGYEQYFGPGTRLTVT.

This clonotype came up many times. CDR3 nucleotide sequence: TGTGCCACAGGACAGGACCAAACGGCCAACGTCCTGACTTTC. Amino acid sequence: CATGQDQTANVLTF. This chain uses TRBV28 with TRBJ2-6; TRBD1 aligns across 7 bases. The V gene end was trimmed by 10 bases and the J gene end by 6 bases; junction bases not matched to a gene: 9. This CDR3 contains 14 residues. From germline, CDR1 is MDHEN and CDR2 SYDVKM.

The table lists this clonotype with many counts. The chain uses TRBV12-3 or TRBV12-4 and TRBJ2-1, with 11 bases identical to TRBD2. J lost 4 bases, V lost 3 bases, and 2 bases had no gene match. The CDR3 runs 15 residues. CDR3 sequence: CASSFLAGGYNEQFF. In nucleotides, the CDR3 is TGTGCCAGCAGTTTTCTAGCGGGGGGATACAATGAGCAGTTCTTC.

This clonotype was recorded many times. This chain joins TRBV15 and TRBJ2-7; D is perhaps TRBD1 (6 bases). CDR3 length: 14 residues. From germline, CDR1 is LNHNV and CDR2 YYDKDF (reference sequence). Trimming stripped 3 bases from V and 5 bases from J, with 14 bases between. CDR3 sequence (DNA): TGTGCCACCAGCAGTGGGGGCGCCCCCAACGAGCAGTACTTC. Encoded protein: CATSSGGAPNEQYF.

The sample holds many counts of this clonotype. The V gene is TRBV12-3 or TRBV12-4, the J gene TRBJ2-5; 9 bases are a match to TRBD2. V was clipped by 5 bases and J by 4 bases; unmatched bases: 5. The CDR3 contains 14 residues. The CDR3 is CASSLSGSGETQYF. The CDR3, as DNA: TGTGCCAGCAGTCTTAGCGGGAGTGGAGAGACCCAGTACTTC.

This clonotype was picked up many times. This chain connects TRBV12-3 or TRBV12-4 to TRBJ1-1; 10 positions match TRBD1. J gave up 4 bases and V 6 bases, and 8 bases lay outside the gene matches. CDR3 length: 15 amino acids. In nucleotides, the CDR3 is TGTGCCAGCAGCCTCGAGGGACAGGGGATCACTGAAGCTTTCTTT. It yields the protein CASSLEGQGITEAFF.

This clonotype was detected ten times or more. The V call is TRBV4-2, the J call TRBJ2-3, with 8 bases fitting TRBD1. With V trimmed by 8 bases and J by 5 bases, 9 bases remained unmatched. In germline, CDR1 is LGHNA, CDR2 YNFKEQ. The CDR3 runs to 14 residues. CDR3 DNA: TGTGCCAGCGGTAGACTGGACAGGGAAGATACGCAGTATTTT. It codes for CASGRLDREDTQYF.

This clonotype was counted ten times or more. This sequence joins TRBV5-1 and TRBJ2-1; D is perhaps TRBD1 (5 bases). V lost 4 bases, J lost 8 bases, and 13 bases lay in between. The CDR3 extends over 13 amino acids. Germline V gives CDR1 SGHRS, CDR2 YFSETQ. For the CDR3, the DNA is TGCGCCAGCAGCCGGGTGGTACAGGATGAGCAGTTCTTC. Its translation: CASSRVVQDEQFF.

This clonotype was recorded at least ten times. V gene TRBV28 combines with J gene TRBJ2-3; a weak D match, TRBD1 (7 bases). Germline CDR1 is MDHEN and CDR2 is SYDVKM. The CDR3 length is 17 residues. The V end was cut by 4 bases, the J end by 6 bases, with 23 bases between. The CDR3 DNA is TGTGCCAGCAGTTGGGGGGACAGCGGACCTCCGCTGGATACGCAGTATTTT. This translates into CASSWGDSGPPLDTQYF. Full variable domain (rest looked up from reference TRBV28 and TRBJ2-3): DVKVTQSSRYLVKRTGEKVFLECVQDMDHENMFWYRQDPGLGLRLIYFSYDVKMKEKGDIPEGYSVSREKKERFSLILESASTNQTSMYLCASSWGDSGPPLDTQYFGPGTRLTVL.

By its share, this clonotype is medium-sized (0.01 to 0.1%). This chain uses TRBV3-1 with TRBJ2-7; 10 bases agree with TRBD1. Trimming cost V 3 bases and J 2 bases; bases outside gene matches: 4. The CDR3 runs 15 residues. Germline V gene sequence: CDR1 LGHDT, CDR2 YNNKEL (reference sequence). As DNA, the CDR3 is TGTGCCAGCAGCCATGGGACAGGGGATACCTACGAGCAGTACGTC. Encoded protein: CASSHGTGDTYEQYV.

This clonotype was counted a few times. V usage is TRBV28 and J usage is TRBJ1-1, with D possibly being TRBD1 (6 bases). V was pared by 3 bases and J by 4 bases, with 18 bases between. The CDR3 covers 16 residues. The germline gives CDR1 MDHEN, CDR2 SYDVKM. CDR3 in amino acids: CASSFRFGGGGTEAFF. CDR3 DNA: TGTGCCAGCAGTTTTCGATTTGGGGGCGGTGGCACTGAAGCTTTCTTT.

The sample holds many counts of this clonotype. V gene TRBV9 combines with J gene TRBJ1-2; D call uncertain. The CDR3 sequence is 15 residues long. Trimming took off 3 bases at V and 8 bases at J, with 20 bases between the two ends. Per germline, CDR1 SGDLS and CDR2 YYNGEE. CDR3 coding DNA: TGTGCCAGCAGCGAGGGCCCTCAGCAGGCGGGGGGCTACACCTTC. This codes for CASSEGPQQAGGYTF.

This clonotype was counted many times. This sequence joins TRBV10-3 and TRBJ2-7; 9 positions match TRBD1. The CDR3 has 13 residues. V lost 9 bases to trimming and J lost 2 bases; unmatched junction nucleotides: 5. Germline V gene sequence: CDR1 ENHRY, CDR2 SYGVKD. The CDR3 coding sequence is TGTGCCATAGGGACAGGGACTCCCTACGAGCAGTACGTC. Its protein product is CAIGTGTPYEQYV.

This clonotype showed up many times. The chain has TRBV4-1 and TRBJ2-3; 12 positions agree with TRBD2. With V trimmed by 1 base and J by 2 bases, 1 base remained unmatched. This CDR3 contains 16 residues. Germline CDR1 reads MGHRA; CDR2 reads YSYEKL. CDR3 region: CASSQGTSGNTDTQYF. The CDR3, as DNA: TGCGCCAGCAGCCAAGGGACTAGCGGGAACACAGATACGCAGTATTTT.

This clonotype was seen ten or more times. The chain employs TRBV20-1 and TRBJ1-2; D remains ambiguous. This CDR3 contains 15 residues. Germline V lookup: CDR1 DFQATT, CDR2 SNEGSKA (reference sequence). Trimming cost V 2 bases and J 3 bases, with 16 bases left between them. The DNA of the CDR3 is TGCAGTGCTAGACCGGGGTTCGCGGTTCACTATGGCTACACCTTC. Residues: CSARPGFAVHYGYTF.

Many counts were recorded for this clonotype. The V call is TRBV9, the J call TRBJ2-3, with D perhaps TRBD1 (5 bases). The CDR3 is 16 residues long. Germline V gives CDR1 SGDLS, CDR2 YYNGEE. Trimming left V 4 bases short and J 0 bases short, with 15 bases between. This chain's CDR3 is CASSPQGWSSTDTQYF. DNA of the CDR3: TGTGCCAGCAGCCCTCAGGGCTGGTCTAGCACAGATACGCAGTATTTT. Variable domain in full (rest from reference TRBV9 and TRBJ2-3): DSGVTQTPKHLITATGQRVTLRCSPRSGDLSVYWYQQSLDQGLQFLIQYYNGEERAKGNILERFSAQQFPDLHSELNLSSLELGDSALYFCASSPQGWSSTDTQYFGPGTRLTVL.